The source of this TCR beta chain is a study of beta chain features in type 1 diabetes. Study overall: The examined sorted cells totaled approximately 110 million across samples.

The CDR3 is 13 residues long. The V gene's germline CDR1 is GTSNPN and CDR2 SVGIG (reference sequence). V was shortened by 4 bases and J by 5 bases, with 14 bases between the two germline ends. Concerning this clone: Antigen unknown.

The authors reverse transcribed all of the isolated RNA, so sequencing captured expressed TCRB transcripts. Some clones are missing from TCRdb's copy, which holds only in-frame ones; the method was immunoSEQ multiplex PCR. Of about 260,000 clones listed, about 63% are singletons. Study-level points and caveats: For TCRB rearrangement, an influence of HLA type remained unresolved here. cDNA-based reads could over-represent cells with high TCR expression.

The receptor was derived from a man aged 30 to 45 in good health. The J gene is TRBJ2-5, the V gene TRBV30, with D possibly called TRBD1 or TRBD2 (6 bases each). Sequences were obtained from naive CD4+ T cells from blood. The CDR3 loop reads CAWNRGHWETQYF. The CDR3 coding sequence is TGTGCCTGGAATCGGGGGCATTGGGAGACCCAGTACTTC.